The 13 T cell receptor beta chains in this list originate from one sample, sequenced in a study of blood T cell repertoires in COVID-19. Clones were read by immunoSEQ multiplex PCR, and TCRdb kept only the in-frame ones, dropping some. The data contain 100,000 to 150,000 clones, around nine tenths of them singletons. The specimen was peripheral blood. Receptor source: an elderly woman with acute or convalescent COVID-19.

This chain links TRBV9 with TRBJ1-6; tentative D call: TRBD1 (5 bases). The CDR3 covers 15 residues. The germline V gene has CDR1 SGDLS and CDR2 YYNGEE. Trimming removed 2 bases from V and 9 bases from J, with 15 bases in between. Here the CDR3 reads CASSVGGDRSSPLHF. The DNA for the CDR3 is TGTGCCAGCAGCGTTGGGGGGGATCGGAGTTCACCCCTCCACTTT.

V gene TRBV19 combines with J gene TRBJ2-1; 8 bases agree with TRBD2. The CDR3 has 14 residues. V dropped 4 bases and J dropped 8; count of bases not matched to a gene: 7. From germline, CDR1 is LNHDA and CDR2 SQIVND (reference sequence). CDR3 residues: CASSRRGEGDEQFF. The CDR3 DNA sequence: TGTGCCAGTAGTAGGCGGGGGGAGGGCGATGAGCAGTTCTTC.

This clone was found once. The J gene is TRBJ1-2, the V gene TRBV27; 7 bases match TRBD1. CDR1 and CDR2 from the germline V gene are MNHEY and SMNVEV (reference sequence). This CDR3 is 15 amino acids long. V shed 2 bases and J 5 bases; nucleotides not matched to a gene: 8. The CDR3 DNA sequence: TGTGCCAGCAGTTTAAGACAGGGCCAGTGGTATGGCTACACCTTC. It codes for CASSLRQGQWYGYTF.

A few counts support this clone. This chain uses TRBV19 with TRBJ1-4; TRBD1 matches at 9 bases. V lost 4 bases, J lost 3 bases, and 3 bases stayed unmatched. Germline V gene data show CDR1 as LNHDA and CDR2 as SQIVND (reference sequence). This CDR3 comprises 15 residues. The CDR3 coding sequence is TGTGCCAGTAGTACCTACAGGGGGCCTAATGAAAAACTGTTTTTT. It is translated as CASSTYRGPNEKLFF.

The chain combines TRBV7-3 with TRBJ1-1; D unresolved. Trimming removed 1 base at V and 2 bases at J, with 5 bases between. This CDR3 comprises 13 residues. Germline V gives CDR1 SGHTA, CDR2 FQGTGA. The CDR3 DNA follows: TGTGCCAGCAGCTTAATAGTTAACACTGAAGCTTTCTTT. The encoded protein is CASSLIVNTEAFF.

The V and J genes are TRBV4-3 and TRBJ2-7, with 7 bases matching TRBD1. CDR1 LGHNA and CDR2 YSLEER come from the germline V gene. The CDR3 sequence is 14 residues long. The junction had 1 base not matched to a gene; V was cut back by 1 base and J by 1 base. CDR3 in DNA: TGCGCCAGCAGCCAAGGACAGGGATCCTACGAGCAGTACTTC. It codes for CASSQGQGSYEQYF.

The rearrangement joins TRBV12-3 or TRBV12-4 to TRBJ1-4; 7 positions agree with TRBD1. The V gene end was trimmed by 7 bases and the J gene end by 8 bases; junction bases not matched to a gene: 7. The CDR3 totals 13 residues. CDR3 region: CASTKGATEKLFF. CDR3 nucleotides: TGTGCCAGCACGAAGGGGGCCACAGAAAAACTGTTTTTT.

The rearrangement joins TRBV6-4 to TRBJ2-1; 10 bases are shared with TRBD2. This CDR3 is 18 amino acids long. Germline V gene lookup returns CDR1 MRHNA and CDR2 SNTAGT. V was clipped by 4 bases and J by 2 bases; unmatched bases: 11. The CDR3 DNA sequence: TGTGCCAGCAGTGCCACTAGCCTCCTAGCGGGAGCCTACAATGAGCAGTTCTTC. Protein product: CASSATSLLAGAYNEQFF.

The gene calls are TRBV6-1 and TRBJ1-5; D is unclear. Trimming left V 1 base short and J 1 base short, with 8 bases between. This CDR3 has 15 amino acids. Germline V lookup: CDR1 MNHNS, CDR2 SASEGT. This chain's CDR3 is CASSEVRGSNQPQHF. The CDR3 DNA follows: TGTGCCAGCAGTGAAGTCAGAGGAAGCAATCAGCCCCAGCATTTT.

The chain is built from TRBV7-2 and TRBJ2-6; 8 nucleotides line up with TRBD1. CDR1 is SGHTA, CDR2 FQGNSA, per germline. This CDR3 contains 16 residues. With 4 bases clipped from V and 2 bases from J, the junction kept 4 bases outside the gene matches. The CDR3 DNA is TGTGCCAGCAGCTGGACAGGGCGTCCTGGGGCCAACGTCCTGACTTTC. Translation gives CASSWTGRPGANVLTF.

The rearrangement uses TRBV7-2 and TRBJ1-3; D is undetermined. CDR1 and CDR2 (germline): SGHTA, FQGNSA. The V end was cut by 4 bases, the J end by 4 bases, with 14 bases between. The CDR3 extends over 15 amino acids. CDR3 bases: TGTGCCAGCAGCTCCTCACCGGTCTCGGGAAACACCATATATTTT. Translating it yields CASSSSPVSGNTIYF.

V usage is TRBV29-1 and J usage is TRBJ1-2, with TRBD1 as a possible D gene (5 bases). Trimming left V 5 bases short and J 6 bases short, with 10 bases between. The CDR3 spans 11 residues. Germline lookup yields CDR1 SQVTM and CDR2 ANQGSEA. CDR3 in amino acids: CSVRGVDGYTF. DNA of the CDR3: TGCAGCGTTCGGGGGGTGGATGGCTACACCTTC.

This clone was recorded a few times. The chain couples TRBV19 to TRBJ1-1, with no clear D. The CDR3 loop spans 15 amino acids. Germline CDR1 is LNHDA and CDR2 is SQIVND (reference sequence). V lost 4 bases and J 4 bases, leaving 16 bases between the germline ends. The CDR3 is CASSSLARSITEAFF. CDR3 coding DNA: TGTGCCAGTAGTAGTTTAGCCCGGTCGATCACTGAAGCTTTCTTT.